This T cell receptor beta chain is drawn from a study of blood T cell repertoires in COVID-19. On the study more broadly: Acute-phase and convalescent COVID-19 samples originated in the United States, Italy and Spain. Nucleic acid was either cDNA or gDNA, and it came from T cells, B-cell-depleted T cells, or PBMCs.

TCRdb's table, derived via immunoSEQ multiplex PCR, lists solely in-frame clones and lacks some. This sample yields 250,000 to 350,000 clones, of which 89% are seen a single time; 0.94% belongs to the top ten. The clonotype comes from a woman in her thirties or forties who had recovered from COVID-19. Sequencing used peripheral blood.

CDR3 amino acids: CASSPHATGAGANVLTF. The CDR3 region has the DNA TGTGCCAGCAGCCCTCACGCGACAGGGGCCGGGGCCAACGTCCTGACTTTC. The V call is TRBV9, the J call TRBJ2-6, with TRBD1 matching over 8 bases. The ends lost 4 bases at V and 4 bases at J; junction bases unmatched: 10. Germline loops: CDR1 SGDLS, CDR2 YYNGEE. CDR3 size: 17 residues.